This T cell receptor (beta chain) came from a study of early T cells in non-severe SARS-CoV-2 infection. TCRdb used MiXCR to reprocess the 5' RACE reads, holding one entry per CDR3 protein. In the table there are roughly 65,000 distinct CDR3 sequences, over 9% of which are singletons. The germline CDR1 and CDR2 sequences are SGHVS and FNYEAQ. Unmatched junction bases numbered 5, after V lost 3 bases and J lost 1 base. The CDR3 is 15 residues long. This clonotype was seen ten or more times. This clonotype originated in an adult who was a healthcare worker with PCR-confirmed SARS-CoV-2 infection or an uninfected control (not recorded which). The V gene is TRBV7-6, the J gene TRBJ1-1, with 7 positions matching TRBD1. The sequenced sample consisted of whole blood. The CDR3 region is CASSFMGQTNTEAFF. CDR3 DNA sequence: TGTGCCAGCAGCTTTATGGGACAGACGAACACTGAAGCTTTCTTT. Supplemented by reference TRBV7-6 and TRBJ1-1, the full variable domain reads GAGVSQSPRYKVTKRGQDVALRCDPISGHVSLYWYRQALGQGPEFLTYFNYEAQQDKSGLPNDRFSAERPEGSISTLTIQRTEQRDSAMYRCASSFMGQTNTEAFFGQGTRLTVV.